Listed below are T cell receptor beta chains from one sample, sequenced in a study of T cells in Graves' hyperthyroidism and ophthalmopathy. Using its own MiXCR run on the multiplex PCR reads, TCRdb lists one record per CDR3 protein. This repertoire shows about 290,000 distinct CDR3 sequences, approximately 13% found once; its top ten account for 7.9%. The source material was blood. These receptors all stem from a woman aged 40 to 49 with Graves' hyperthyroidism. Both conserved end residues are part of each CDR3. A D gene is named only where the DNA matches it firmly. Rows may omit the clone size; those that give it use once, few, many or a size class.

TRBD1,TRBJ1-1,TRBV18,many,TGTGCCAGCTCAGGAGGGACAGGCGGTACTGAAGCTTTCTTT,CASSGGTGGTEAFF
TRBD1,TRBJ1-4,TRBV11-2,many,TGTGCCAGCAGCAAGCCGGGACAGGTGACCTTTCCTGAAAAACTGTTTTTT,CASSKPGQVTFPEKLFF
.,TRBJ2-3,TRBV6-1,many,TGTGCCAGCAGTGAAGCGCCAGAGATGGATACGCAGTATTTT,CASSEAPEMDTQYF
TRBD2,TRBJ2-3,TRBV30,.,TGTGCCTGGAGTGTATGGGCTAGCGGGCCCCTCACAGATACGCAGTATTTT,CAWSVWASGPLTDTQYF
.,TRBJ2-2,TRBV30,many,TGTGCCAGACTAGAGAACACCGGGGAGCTGTTTTTT,CARLENTGELFF
TRBD1,TRBJ1-1,TRBV28,many,TGTGCCAGCAGAACTACAGGGGGGAACACTGAAGCTTTCTTT,CASRTTGGNTEAFF
.,TRBJ1-4,TRBV4-1,.,TGCGCCAGCAGCCAAGTGGGTACCGGGACGCGGAATGAAAAACTGTTTTTT,CASSQVGTGTRNEKLFF
.,TRBJ1-4,TRBV5-5,many,TGTGCCAGCAGCTTGGCCGGGGATGATGAAAAACTGTTTTTT,CASSLAGDDEKLFF
TRBD1,TRBJ1-2,TRBV10-3,.,TGTGCCATCCGTAGGACAGGGGACTATGGCTACACCTTC,CAIRRTGDYGYTF
TRBD2,TRBJ2-1,TRBV15,few,TGTGCCACCCAGCCTGGACGGGAGGGTAATGAGCAGTTCTTC,CATQPGREGNEQFF
TRBD2,TRBJ2-1,TRBV7-8,many,TGTGCCAGCAGCGCACGGACTAGCGGGAGCAGGGATGAGCAGTTCTTC,CASSARTSGSRDEQFF
.,TRBJ2-5,TRBV6-1,many,TGTGCCAGCACCCTGTCAGGGGCCATGCAAGAGACCCAGTACTTC,CASTLSGAMQETQYF
.,TRBJ1-1,TRBV10-3,many,TGTGCCATCAGTGTAGGGGCGGACACTGAAGCTTTCTTT,CAISVGADTEAFF
.,TRBJ2-1,TRBV11-2,many,TGTGCCAGCAGCTTAGGATCTCATTACAATGAGCAGTTCTTC,CASSLGSHYNEQFF
TRBD2,TRBJ2-1,TRBV7-9,.,TGTGCCAGCAGCTTAGAGACTAGCGCTTACAATGAGCAGTTCTTC,CASSLETSAYNEQFF
TRBD1,TRBJ2-1,TRBV19,few,TGTGCCAGCCGACAGGGTGGGGACAATGAGCAGTTCTTC,CASRQGGDNEQFF
TRBD1,TRBJ1-1,TRBV29-1,many,TGCAGCTCCACCCGACAGGGGAACACTGAAGCTTTCTTT,CSSTRQGNTEAFF
.,TRBJ1-2,TRBV5-6,many,TGTGCCAGCAGCTTGTACAGCTATGGCTACACCTTC,CASSLYSYGYTF
TRBD1,TRBJ1-5,TRBV19,.,TGTGCCAGTATCCCGGGGAGGGGGCTGGGGCAGCCCCAGCATTTT,CASIPGRGLGQPQHF
.,TRBJ2-7,TRBV27,few,TGTGCCAGCAGGCCTTATCTGGGCGAGCAGTACTTC,CASRPYLGEQYF
.,TRBJ1-4,TRBV30,.,TGTGCCTGGAGTCGCGGGGGCAGGGCTAATGAAAAACTGTTTTTT,CAWSRGGRANEKLFF
.,TRBJ2-7,TRBV11-3,many,TGTGCCAGCAGCCCCTTCGGGGGTCAGAGTGTGTACGAGCAGTACTTC,CASSPFGGQSVYEQYF
.,TRBJ1-4,TRBV5-1,once,TGCGCCAGCAGCTTGGCTCCTCAGGGGAATTTAAATGAAAAACTGTTTTTT,CASSLAPQGNLNEKLFF
.,TRBJ2-7,TRBV20-1,.,TGCAGTGCTAGACCCCGGGGAGGGGGGGCCTACGAGCAGTACTTC,CSARPRGGGAYEQYF
.,TRBJ1-5,TRBV30,few,TGTGCCTGGAGTCCTCGGGGGACTGTTAGCAATCAGCCCCAGCATTTT,CAWSPRGTVSNQPQHF
.,TRBJ2-7,TRBV5-1,many,TGCGCCAGCAGCTGGAGCGGAGCGGACGAGCAGTACTTC,CASSWSGADEQYF
.,TRBJ2-5,TRBV28,many,TGTGCCAGCAGCGATCTACAGGGATCCCAGACCCAGTACTTC,CASSDLQGSQTQYF
.,TRBJ1-1,TRBV19,many,TGTGCCAGTAGTAGGTTTACGGACACTGAAGCTTTCTTT,CASSRFTDTEAFF
TRBD2,TRBJ2-2,TRBV20-1,few,TGCAGTGCTAGCCCCTTAGCGGGGGCGAACACCGGGGAGCTGTTTTTT,CSASPLAGANTGELFF
.,TRBJ2-7,TRBV20-1,many,TGCAGTGTTCTATCGACAGATTCCTACGAGCAGTACTTC,CSVLSTDSYEQYF
.,TRBJ2-3,TRBV12-3/TRBV12-4,many,TGTGCCAGCAGTTCTCCAGGAGTAAGGGATACGCAGTATTTT,CASSSPGVRDTQYF
.,TRBJ2-1,TRBV7-9,.,TGTGCCAGCAGCCAAGATCCCGAGGGAAGGGGGTACAATGAGCAGTTCTTC,CASSQDPEGRGYNEQFF
TRBD2,TRBJ2-1,TRBV5-6,many,TGTGCCAGCAGCCCAGGACTAGGGGACTTAGAGCAGTTCTTC,CASSPGLGDLEQFF
TRBD1,TRBJ1-1,TRBV27,many,TGTGCCAGCAGTCCTATCTTGACAGGGCTGAACACTGAAGCTTTCTTT,CASSPILTGLNTEAFF
.,TRBJ2-3,TRBV29-1,few,TGCAGCGTTGAAGGGAAAGTAGGGATAGATACGCAGTATTTT,CSVEGKVGIDTQYF
.,TRBJ1-2,TRBV5-6,many,TGTGCCAGCAGCTTGATATCTGCCTACTATGGCTACACCTTC,CASSLISAYYGYTF
.,TRBJ2-2,TRBV2,many,TGTGCCAGCAGTTTCCACCCCGGGGAGCTGTTTTTT,CASSFHPGELFF
TRBD1,TRBJ1-1,TRBV12-5,.,TGTGCTAGTGGTTTGGTACTGGTAGGGGGCGGGGTTGGCACTGAAGCTTTCTTT,CASGLVLVGGGVGTEAFF
.,TRBJ1-2,TRBV28,many,TGTGCCAGCACTAGCGTTAGCAGGGCGACCTATGGCTACACCTTC,CASTSVSRATYGYTF
TRBD1,TRBJ2-2,TRBV7-8,few,TGTGCCAGCAGCTTAATACCGGGACAGGGCCTTACCGGGGAGCTGTTTTTT,CASSLIPGQGLTGELFF